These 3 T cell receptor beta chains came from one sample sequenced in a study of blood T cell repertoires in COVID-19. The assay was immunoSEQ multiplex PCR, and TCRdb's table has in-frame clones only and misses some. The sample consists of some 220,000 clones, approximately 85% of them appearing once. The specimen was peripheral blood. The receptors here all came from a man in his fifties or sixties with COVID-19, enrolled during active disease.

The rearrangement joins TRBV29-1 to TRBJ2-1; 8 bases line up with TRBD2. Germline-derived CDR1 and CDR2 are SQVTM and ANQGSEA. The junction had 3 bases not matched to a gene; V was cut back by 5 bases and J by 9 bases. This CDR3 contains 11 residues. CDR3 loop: CSVHGGVEQFF. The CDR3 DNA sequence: TGCAGCGTTCACGGGGGGGTTGAGCAGTTCTTC.

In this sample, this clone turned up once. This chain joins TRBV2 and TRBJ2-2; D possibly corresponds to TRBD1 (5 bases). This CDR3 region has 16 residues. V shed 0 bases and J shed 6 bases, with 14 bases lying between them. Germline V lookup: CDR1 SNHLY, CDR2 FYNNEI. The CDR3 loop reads CASSEAEVRGAGELFF. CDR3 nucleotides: TGTGCCAGCAGTGAAGCTGAGGTTAGGGGTGCCGGGGAGCTGTTTTTT.

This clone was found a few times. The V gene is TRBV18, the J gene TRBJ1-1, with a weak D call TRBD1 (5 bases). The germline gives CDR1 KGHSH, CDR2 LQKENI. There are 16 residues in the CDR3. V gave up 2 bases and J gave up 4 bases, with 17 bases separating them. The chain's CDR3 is CASSPTQGMGFTEAFF. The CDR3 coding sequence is TGTGCCAGCTCACCAACCCAGGGAATGGGTTTCACTGAAGCTTTCTTT.